Presented here are 26 T cell receptor beta chains from one specimen sequenced in a study of cytomegalovirus exposure and HLA in healthy donors. Vbeta (60) and Jbeta (13) primers were used in the PCR. Profiled with immunoSEQ multiplex PCR; TCRdb holds only in-frame clones, not every one. This sample's clone table lists about 200,000 clones. Sequenced: PBMCs. These receptor sequences come from a man younger than 45 in good health and CMV-seronegative.

The CDR3 DNA sequence: TGTGCCAGCAGTATACAGGGGGGCTATGGCTACACCTTC. Translated: CASSIQGGYGYTF. V usage is TRBV6-5 and J usage is TRBJ1-2, with 8 bases that match TRBD1. Germline trimming cut 5 bases from V and 4 bases from J; bases unmatched to any gene: 3. The CDR3 contains 13 residues. Per germline, CDR1 MNHEY and CDR2 SVGAGI.

The rearrangement joins TRBV19 to TRBJ1-2; D gene unclear. This CDR3 has 15 residues. The V gene's germline CDR1 is LNHDA and CDR2 SQIVND (reference sequence). Trimming removed 3 bases from V and 3 bases from J, with 14 bases in between. CDR3 sequence reads: CASSIGSALDYGYTF. Written as DNA, the CDR3 is TGTGCCAGTAGTATTGGTAGTGCTCTGGACTATGGCTACACCTTC.

The V call is TRBV5-6, the J call TRBJ2-2, with no clear D. V was cut by 4 bases and J by 2 bases, with 15 bases left in between. This CDR3 is 16 amino acids long. CDR1 is SGHDT, CDR2 YYEEEE, per germline. The CDR3 is CASSPRWAVNTGELFF. In nucleotides, the CDR3 is TGTGCCAGCAGCCCCCGCTGGGCAGTTAACACCGGGGAGCTGTTTTTT.

J is TRBJ1-2 and V is TRBV19; TRBD1 matches at 7 bases. The V and J ends lost 8 bases and 4 bases, in that order; junction bases with no gene match: 4. The CDR3 spans 12 residues. Germline CDR1 reads LNHDA; CDR2 reads SQIVND (reference sequence). The CDR3 DNA reads as TGTGCCAGTGACAGGGTCGGCTATGGCTACACCTTC. This codes for CASDRVGYGYTF.

As for this clone: At the DNA level, this CDR3 is encoded by other sequences in the same sample as well. The CDR3 DNA reads TGTGCCAGCAGTTACTCGCGACAGGGGGCGGGGGAGCAGTACTTC. It specifies CASSYSRQGAGEQYF. This chain links TRBV6-5 with TRBJ2-7; 10 bases agree with TRBD1. This CDR3 spans 15 amino acids. Germline trimming cut 0 bases from V and 7 bases from J; bases unmatched to any gene: 6. Per the germline V gene, CDR1 is MNHEY and CDR2 is SVGAGI.

This chain links TRBV9 with TRBJ2-5, with TRBD2 matching over 11 bases. CDR1 and CDR2 from the germline V gene are SGDLS and YYNGEE. V gave up 0 bases and J gave up 3 bases; unmatched junction bases: 16. The CDR3 has 20 residues. The CDR3 loop is CASSVVGGGTGLAEEETQYF. The DNA for the CDR3 is TGTGCCAGCAGCGTAGTAGGGGGGGGGACGGGACTAGCGGAAGAAGAGACCCAGTACTTC.

The rearrangement links TRBV4-2 to TRBJ1-1, with D perhaps matching TRBD1 (6 bases). The germline CDR1 and CDR2 sequences are LGHNA and YNFKEQ. The CDR3 length is 14 residues. The germline V and J ends were trimmed by 1 base and 0 bases, with 6 bases remaining between them. The CDR3 nucleotides read TGTGCCAGCAGCCAAGCAGGGGTGAACACTGAAGCTTTCTTT. Its translation: CASSQAGVNTEAFF.

CDR3 region: CASSESNWGDSNQPQHF. Here the CDR3 DNA reads TGCGCCAGCAGTGAGTCGAACTGGGGAGATAGCAATCAGCCCCAGCATTTT. The rearrangement joins TRBV10-2 to TRBJ1-5, with no clear D. Trimming took off 0 bases at V and 0 bases at J, with 12 bases between the two ends. The CDR3 length is 17 residues. Germline lookup yields CDR1 WSHSY and CDR2 SAAADI.

The chain recombines TRBV30 with TRBJ2-5; a weak D match, TRBD2 (5 bases). The CDR3 is made up of 13 amino acids. Trimming shortened V by 2 bases and J by 11 bases, and 18 bases separated the two germline ends. Germline V CDR1 and CDR2: GTSNPN, SVGIG (reference sequence). CDR3 in amino acids: CAWSSGYPGEQYF. The CDR3 DNA sequence: TGTGCCTGGAGTAGCGGCTATCCGGGTGAGCAGTACTTC.

Of note for this clone: Other DNA sequences of this sample code for an identical CDR3. V is TRBV9 and J is TRBJ2-1, with D unresolved. The CDR3 has 15 residues. Germline loops: CDR1 SGDLS, CDR2 YYNGEE. Trimming shortened V by 0 bases and J by 0 bases, and 7 bases separated the two germline ends. The CDR3 spells CASSVGSSSYNEQFF. DNA of the CDR3: TGTGCCAGCAGCGTAGGGAGTAGCTCCTACAATGAGCAGTTCTTC.

V and J are TRBV5-8 and TRBJ1-4; 9 nucleotides agree with TRBD1. Trimming cost V 0 bases and J 5 bases; bases outside gene matches: 5. The CDR3 has 16 amino acids. The germline V gene has CDR1 SGHTS and CDR2 YDEGEE. DNA for the CDR3: TGTGCCAGCAGCTTGGAGGGGGACAGGGCGAATGAAAAACTGTTTTTT. This codes for CASSLEGDRANEKLFF.

The V and J genes are TRBV5-1 and TRBJ1-5; 9 nucleotides line up with TRBD1. CDR3 length equals 15 residues. CDR1 and CDR2 from the germline V gene are SGHRS and YFSETQ. V dropped 4 bases and J dropped 6; count of bases not matched to a gene: 8. The chain's CDR3 is CASSQGTGYSQPQHF. In nucleotides, the CDR3 is TGCGCCAGCAGCCAAGGGACAGGGTATAGTCAGCCCCAGCATTTT.

As to this clone: At one end, the junction sequence differs from germline, possibly due to a read error. The rearrangement links TRBV2 to TRBJ1-2; D is unclear. This CDR3 spans 13 amino acids. Germline CDR1 is SNHLY and CDR2 is FYNNEI. Here the CDR3 DNA reads TGTACCAGCAGTGAAGTAGCTAACTATGGCTACACCTTC. Protein product: CTSSEVANYGYTF.

V and J are TRBV7-2 and TRBJ1-5, with 7 bases lining up with TRBD1. Per germline, CDR1 SGHTA and CDR2 FQGNSA. Unmatched junction bases numbered 7, after V lost 5 bases and J lost 6 bases. The CDR3 runs 14 residues. Written as DNA, the CDR3 is TGTGCCAGCAGCACCCGACAGGGAGGTCAGCCCCAGCATTTT. Amino acid sequence: CASSTRQGGQPQHF.

This chain uses TRBV7-9 with TRBJ2-3, with TRBD1 identical over 7 bases. V was pared by 7 bases and J by 0 bases, with 10 bases of the junction left unmatched. Germline values: CDR1 SEHNR, CDR2 FQNEAQ (reference sequence). The CDR3 extends over 16 amino acids. CDR3 in amino acids: CASILDRFFSTDTQYF. CDR3 in DNA: TGTGCCAGCATCTTGGACAGGTTCTTTAGCACAGATACGCAGTATTTT.

The V gene is TRBV7-3, the J gene TRBJ2-1, with TRBD2 matching 8 bases. Germline lookup yields CDR1 SGHTA and CDR2 FQGTGA. The CDR3 is 17 amino acids. V shed 5 bases and J 7 bases; nucleotides not matched to a gene: 16. CDR3 protein: CASSPTLAGTRSNEQFF. DNA for the CDR3: TGTGCCAGCAGCCCGACCCTCGCCGGGACTAGATCGAATGAGCAGTTCTTC. Full variable domain (missing parts from reference TRBV7-3 and TRBJ2-1): GAGVSQTPSNKVTEKGKYVELRCDPISGHTALYWYRQSLGQGPEFLIYFQGTGAADDSGLPNDRFFAVRPEGSVSTLKIQRTERGDSAVYLCASSPTLAGTRSNEQFFGPGTRLTVL.

The rearrangement uses TRBV28 and TRBJ1-5, with D perhaps matching TRBD1 (6 bases). V was clipped by 6 bases and J by 4 bases, with 16 bases between them. The CDR3 is made up of 15 amino acids. The V gene's germline CDR1 is MDHEN and CDR2 SYDVKM. Written as DNA, the CDR3 is TGTGCCAGCAGGACACCGGGACAACTAAATCAGCCCCAGCATTTT. Protein: CASRTPGQLNQPQHF.

The chain is built from TRBV19 and TRBJ1-4; 9 nucleotides align to TRBD1. The V segment lost 4 bases and the J segment 6 bases; nucleotides outside the gene matches: 12. CDR3 length equals 17 residues. The germline V gene has CDR1 LNHDA and CDR2 SQIVND (reference sequence). In DNA form, the CDR3 reads TGTGCCAGTAGTAGGGACAGGGAGGGGTCGTTGGATGAAAAACTGTTTTTT. It codes for CASSRDREGSLDEKLFF. The full variable domain, in which reference TRBV19 and TRBJ1-4 provide the parts outside the CDR3, is DGGITQSPKYLFRKEGQNVTLSCEQNLNHDAMYWYRQDPGQGLRLIYYSQIVNDFQKGDIAEGYSVSREKKESFPLTVTSAQKNPTAFYLCASSRDREGSLDEKLFFGSGTQLSVL.

The chain has TRBV7-9 and TRBJ1-2; TRBD1 is a possible D gene (5 bases). The CDR3 extends over 16 amino acids. V lost 6 bases, J lost 0 bases, and 17 bases lay in between. Germline V gene data show CDR1 as SEHNR and CDR2 as FQNEAQ (reference sequence). CDR3 sequence: CASSRLGEGTNYGYTF. Here the CDR3 DNA reads TGTGCCAGCAGTCGATTAGGGGAGGGAACTAACTATGGCTACACCTTC.

The chain couples TRBV4-3 to TRBJ2-2, with 11 bases matching TRBD2. V lost 1 base, J lost 5 bases, and 3 bases stayed unmatched. CDR1 and CDR2 (germline): LGHNA, YSLEER. CDR3 length: 16 residues. DNA of the CDR3: TGCGCCAGCAGCCAAGCGGGACTAGCGGAAACCGGGGAGCTGTTTTTT. It codes for CASSQAGLAETGELFF.

The chain employs TRBV5-1 and TRBJ2-2, with 9 positions matching TRBD1. Trimming removed 5 bases from V and 2 bases from J; junction bases left unmatched: 4. The CDR3 sequence is 15 residues long. Looked up from germline, CDR1 is SGHRS and CDR2 is YFSETQ. CDR3 in amino acids: CASRPTGGNTGELFF. In DNA form, the CDR3 reads TGCGCCAGCAGGCCAACAGGGGGCAACACCGGGGAGCTGTTTTTT.

The chain links TRBV7-2 to TRBJ2-5; weak D call: TRBD1 (7 bases). The CDR3 spans 14 residues. The germline CDR1 and CDR2 sequences are SGHTA and FQGNSA. The V end lost 5 bases, the J end lost 2 bases, and 12 bases lay between the germline ends. CDR3: CASSPGDRQETQYF. Written as DNA, the CDR3 is TGTGCCAGCAGCCCGGGGGACAGACAAGAGACCCAGTACTTC.

The chain is built from TRBV7-8 and TRBJ1-2; perhaps TRBD1 as D (6 bases). Germline values: CDR1 SGHVS, CDR2 FQNEAQ. This CDR3 has 14 residues. Trimming removed 5 bases at V and 6 bases at J, with 16 bases between. The CDR3 DNA follows: TGTGCCAGCAGCATCTCAGGGGAGGGAAATGGCTACACCTTC. Protein product: CASSISGEGNGYTF.

V gene TRBV15 combines with J gene TRBJ2-1; 7 positions match TRBD2. The CDR3 runs to 15 residues. The germline gives CDR1 LNHNV, CDR2 YYDKDF (reference sequence). Unmatched junction bases numbered 5, after V lost 2 bases and J lost 4 bases. DNA of the CDR3: TGTGCCACCAGCAGACCGGGACTAACGTACAATGAGCAGTTCTTC. This gives the protein CATSRPGLTYNEQFF.

The chain joins TRBV28 to TRBJ2-3, with TRBD2 matching 9 bases. V dropped 6 bases and J dropped 5; count of bases not matched to a gene: 9. CDR3 length equals 15 residues. Germline V gene sequence: CDR1 MDHEN, CDR2 SYDVKM. CDR3 bases: TGTGCCAGCAGCCCACCCGGGACTAGCCGAGATACGCAGTATTTT. Its protein product is CASSPPGTSRDTQYF. The whole variable domain, filled in from reference TRBV28 and TRBJ2-3, reads DVKVTQSSRYLVKRTGEKVFLECVQDMDHENMFWYRQDPGLGLRLIYFSYDVKMKEKGDIPEGYSVSREKKERFSLILESASTNQTSMYLCASSPPGTSRDTQYFGPGTRLTVL.

This chain connects TRBV6-1 to TRBJ1-5; D ambiguous. This CDR3 comprises 13 residues. Germline V gene lookup returns CDR1 MNHNS and CDR2 SASEGT. Between the trimmed V and J ends, which lost 4 bases and 3 bases, there was a span of 7 bases. This CDR3 reads CASSGVPNQPQHF. In DNA form, the CDR3 reads TGTGCCAGCAGTGGAGTTCCCAATCAGCCCCAGCATTTT.